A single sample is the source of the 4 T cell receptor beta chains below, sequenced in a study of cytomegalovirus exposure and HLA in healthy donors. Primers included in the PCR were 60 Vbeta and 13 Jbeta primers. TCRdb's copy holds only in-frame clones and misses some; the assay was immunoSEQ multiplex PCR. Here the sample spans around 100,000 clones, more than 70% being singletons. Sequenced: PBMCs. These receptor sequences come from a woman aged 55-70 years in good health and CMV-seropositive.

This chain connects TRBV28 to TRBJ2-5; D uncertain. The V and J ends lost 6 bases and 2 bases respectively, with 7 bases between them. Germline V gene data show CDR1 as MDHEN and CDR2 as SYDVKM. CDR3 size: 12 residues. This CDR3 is CASSTTQETQYF. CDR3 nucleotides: TGTGCCAGCAGCACCACTCAAGAGACCCAGTACTTC.

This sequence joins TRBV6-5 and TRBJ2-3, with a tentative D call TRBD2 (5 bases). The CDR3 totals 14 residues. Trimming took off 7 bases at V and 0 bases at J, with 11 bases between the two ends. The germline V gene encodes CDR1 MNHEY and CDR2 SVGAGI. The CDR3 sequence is CASKFGGSTDTQYF. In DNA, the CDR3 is TGTGCCAGCAAATTCGGCGGGAGCACAGATACGCAGTATTTT.

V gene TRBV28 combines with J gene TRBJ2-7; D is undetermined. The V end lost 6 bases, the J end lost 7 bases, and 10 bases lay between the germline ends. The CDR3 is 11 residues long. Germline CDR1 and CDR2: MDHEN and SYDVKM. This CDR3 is CASSTLGEQYF. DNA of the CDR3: TGTGCCAGCAGCACCCTCGGGGAGCAGTACTTC.

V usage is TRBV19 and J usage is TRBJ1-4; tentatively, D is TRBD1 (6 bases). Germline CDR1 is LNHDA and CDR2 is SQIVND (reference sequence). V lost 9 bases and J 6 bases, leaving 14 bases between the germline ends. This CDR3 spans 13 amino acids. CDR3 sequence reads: CASQGSTYEKLFF. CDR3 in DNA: TGTGCCAGCCAGGGGTCAACCTATGAAAAACTGTTTTTT.